One TCR beta chain is described in this entry. Its antigen remains unknown. The sample comes from a study of neoadjuvant anti-PD-1 for oral cavity cancer. At the level of the study: Around day 43, patients without progression received a fourth nivolumab dose before surgery.

Time point reported: after neoadjuvant nivolumab, at surgical resection. Patients had HPV-negative, locally advanced oral cavity squamous cell carcinoma. No culture or expansion preceded analysis of these blood cells. Sequencing was performed with immunoSEQ multiplex PCR; in TCRdb, only in-frame clones are kept and a portion is missing. The sample shows roughly 68,000 clones, roughly nine tenths of them seen only once. Study-level findings and limits: Each response group had just a few patients in TCR analyses.

The receptor's source is a person between 35 and 79 years old with oral cavity squamous cell carcinoma. Sequences were derived from PBMCs, sampled after nivolumab (anti-PD-1) treatment.

The CDR3 is CASSLSRSANYGYTF. CDR3 nucleotide sequence: TGTGCCAGCAGCTTATCAAGGTCAGCTAACTATGGCTACACCTTC. The chain is built from TRBV7-2 and TRBJ1-2; D remains ambiguous. V was trimmed by 2 bases and J by 0 bases, leaving 10 bases between them. The V gene's germline CDR1 is SGHTA and CDR2 FQGNSA. The CDR3 extends over 15 amino acids.